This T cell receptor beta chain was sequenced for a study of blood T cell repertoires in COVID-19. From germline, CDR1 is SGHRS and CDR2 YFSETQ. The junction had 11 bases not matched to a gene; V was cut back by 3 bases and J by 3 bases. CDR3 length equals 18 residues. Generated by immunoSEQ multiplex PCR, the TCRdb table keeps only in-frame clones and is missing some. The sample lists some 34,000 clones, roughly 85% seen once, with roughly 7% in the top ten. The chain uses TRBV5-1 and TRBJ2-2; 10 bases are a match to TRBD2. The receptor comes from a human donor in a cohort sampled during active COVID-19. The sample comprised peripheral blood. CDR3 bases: TGCGCCAGCAGCTCCCTTGGGCTAGCGGGAGCTGACACCGGGGAGCTGTTTTTT. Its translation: CASSSLGLAGADTGELFF.